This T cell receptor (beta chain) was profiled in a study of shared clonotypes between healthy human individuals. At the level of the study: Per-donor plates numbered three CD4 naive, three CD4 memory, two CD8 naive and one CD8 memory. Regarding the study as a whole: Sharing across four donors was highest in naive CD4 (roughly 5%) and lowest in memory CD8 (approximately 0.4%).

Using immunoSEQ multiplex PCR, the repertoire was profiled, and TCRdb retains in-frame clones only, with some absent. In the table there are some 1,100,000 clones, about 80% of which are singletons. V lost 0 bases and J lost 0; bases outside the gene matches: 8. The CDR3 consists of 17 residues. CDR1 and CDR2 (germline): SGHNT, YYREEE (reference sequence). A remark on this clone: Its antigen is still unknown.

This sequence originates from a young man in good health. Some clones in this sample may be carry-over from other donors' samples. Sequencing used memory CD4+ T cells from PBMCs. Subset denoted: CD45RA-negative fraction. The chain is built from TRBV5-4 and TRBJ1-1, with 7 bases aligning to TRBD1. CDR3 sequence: CASSLAQGHLLNTEAFF. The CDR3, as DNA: TGTGCCAGCAGCTTGGCACAGGGGCACCTATTGAACACTGAAGCTTTCTTT.